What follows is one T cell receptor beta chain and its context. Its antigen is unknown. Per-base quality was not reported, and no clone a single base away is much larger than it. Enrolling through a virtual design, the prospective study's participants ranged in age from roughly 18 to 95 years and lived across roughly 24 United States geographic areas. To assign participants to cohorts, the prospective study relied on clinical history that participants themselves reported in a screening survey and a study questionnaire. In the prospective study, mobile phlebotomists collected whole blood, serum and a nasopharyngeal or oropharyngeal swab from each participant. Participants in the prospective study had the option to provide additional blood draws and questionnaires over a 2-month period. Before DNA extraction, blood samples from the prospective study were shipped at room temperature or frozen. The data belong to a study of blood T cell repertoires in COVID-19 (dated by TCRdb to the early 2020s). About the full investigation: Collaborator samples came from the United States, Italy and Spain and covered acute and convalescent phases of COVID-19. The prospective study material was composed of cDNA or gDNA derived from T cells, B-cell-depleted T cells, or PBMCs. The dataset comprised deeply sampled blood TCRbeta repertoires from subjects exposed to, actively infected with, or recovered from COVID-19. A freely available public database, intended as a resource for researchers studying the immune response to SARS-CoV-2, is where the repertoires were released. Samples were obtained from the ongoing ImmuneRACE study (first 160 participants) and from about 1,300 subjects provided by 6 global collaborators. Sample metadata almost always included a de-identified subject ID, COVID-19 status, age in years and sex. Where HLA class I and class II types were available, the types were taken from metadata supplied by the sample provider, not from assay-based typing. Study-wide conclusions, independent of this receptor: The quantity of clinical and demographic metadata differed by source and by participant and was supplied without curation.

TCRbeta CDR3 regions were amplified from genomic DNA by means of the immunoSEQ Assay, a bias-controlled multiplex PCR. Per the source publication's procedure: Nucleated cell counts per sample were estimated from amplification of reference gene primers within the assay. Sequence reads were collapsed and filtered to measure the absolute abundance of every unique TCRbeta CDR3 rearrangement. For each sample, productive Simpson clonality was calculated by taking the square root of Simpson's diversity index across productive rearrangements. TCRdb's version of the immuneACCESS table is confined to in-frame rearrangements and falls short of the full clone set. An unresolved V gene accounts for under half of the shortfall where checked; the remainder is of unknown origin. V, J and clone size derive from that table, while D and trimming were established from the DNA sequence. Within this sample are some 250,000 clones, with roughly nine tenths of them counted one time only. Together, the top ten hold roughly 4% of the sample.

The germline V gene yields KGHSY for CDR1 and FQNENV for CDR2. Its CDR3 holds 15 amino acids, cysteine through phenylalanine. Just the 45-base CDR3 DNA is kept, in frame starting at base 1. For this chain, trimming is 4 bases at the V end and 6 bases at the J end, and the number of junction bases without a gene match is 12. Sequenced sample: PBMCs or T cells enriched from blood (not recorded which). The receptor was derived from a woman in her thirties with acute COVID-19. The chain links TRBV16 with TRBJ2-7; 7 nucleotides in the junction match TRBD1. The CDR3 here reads CASSPSRSQGFEQYF. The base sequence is TGTGCCAGCAGCCCGTCCCGTTCACAGGGGTTCGAGCAGTACTTC.